This T cell receptor beta chain stems from a study of T cells in Graves' hyperthyroidism and ophthalmopathy. V lost 6 bases, J lost 5 bases, and 13 bases lay in between. This CDR3 contains 13 residues. Germline CDR1 is SGHAT and CDR2 is FQNNGV. Stable disease denoted Graves' hyperthyroidism without ophthalmopathy progression within 18 months. RNA transcripts were the template for amplifying TCR beta CDR3 regions. HTBI primers were employed in a first-round RT-PCR of the TCR CDR3. One entry per CDR3 protein, called by TCRdb with MiXCR from the multiplex PCR reads. The table records some 500,000 distinct CDR3 sequences, approximately 15% of them present only once. This clonotype showed up many times. Antigen unknown. Study results and caveats: Researchers found most expanded thyroid clonotypes above 0.001 in blood as well.

The rearrangement joins TRBV11-2 to TRBJ2-5; D possibly corresponds to TRBD2 (6 bases). Sample: blood. The receptor comes from a woman aged 18 to 35 with Graves' hyperthyroidism. The DNA for the CDR3 is TGTGCCAGCAGTGTAGGGAGGTGGGAGACCCAGTACTTC. This gives the protein CASSVGRWETQYF.